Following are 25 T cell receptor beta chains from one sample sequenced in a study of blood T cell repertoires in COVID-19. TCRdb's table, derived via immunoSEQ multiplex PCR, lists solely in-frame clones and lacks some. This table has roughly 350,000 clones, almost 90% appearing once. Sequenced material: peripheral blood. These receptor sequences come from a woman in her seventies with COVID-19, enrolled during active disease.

CDR3 residues: CASSSDREGSNQPQHF. The DNA of the CDR3 is TGTGCCAGCAGCTCGGATCGGGAGGGGAGCAATCAGCCCCAGCATTTT. V usage is TRBV5-8 and J usage is TRBJ1-5; tentative D call: TRBD1 (5 bases). Trimming took 3 bases from V and 1 from J, leaving 14 bases between them. CDR1 is SGHTS and CDR2 is YDEGEE in the germline V gene. The CDR3 consists of 16 residues.

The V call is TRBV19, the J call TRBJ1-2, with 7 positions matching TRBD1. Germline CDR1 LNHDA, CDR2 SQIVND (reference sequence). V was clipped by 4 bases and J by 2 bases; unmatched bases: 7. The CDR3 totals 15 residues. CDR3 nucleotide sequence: TGTGCCAGTAGTACAACGACAGGGCGGAACTATGGCTACACCTTC. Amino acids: CASSTTTGRNYGYTF.

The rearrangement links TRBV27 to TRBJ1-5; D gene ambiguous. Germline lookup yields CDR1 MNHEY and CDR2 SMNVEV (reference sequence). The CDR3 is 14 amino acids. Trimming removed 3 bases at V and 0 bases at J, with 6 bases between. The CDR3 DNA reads TGTGCCAGCAGTTTGGCGGTTAGCAATCAGCCCCAGCATTTT. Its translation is CASSLAVSNQPQHF.

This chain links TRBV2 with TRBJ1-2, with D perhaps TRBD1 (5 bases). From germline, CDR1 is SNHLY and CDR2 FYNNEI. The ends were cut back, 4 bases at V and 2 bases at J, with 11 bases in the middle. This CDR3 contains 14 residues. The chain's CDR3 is CASSGSRGNYGYTF. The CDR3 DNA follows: TGTGCCAGCAGTGGCTCTAGGGGAAACTATGGCTACACCTTC.

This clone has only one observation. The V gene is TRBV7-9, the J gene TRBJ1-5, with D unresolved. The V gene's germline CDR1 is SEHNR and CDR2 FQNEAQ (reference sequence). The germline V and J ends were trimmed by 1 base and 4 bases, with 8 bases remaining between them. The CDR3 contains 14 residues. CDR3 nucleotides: TGTGCCAGCAGCTTAGACAGTTTAAATCAGCCCCAGCATTTT. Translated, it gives CASSLDSLNQPQHF. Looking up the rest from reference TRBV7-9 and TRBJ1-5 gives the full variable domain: DTGVSQNPRHKITKRGQNVTFRCDPISEHNRLYWYRQTLGQGPEFLTYFQNEAQLEKSRLLSDRFSAERPKGSFSTLEIQRTEQGDSAMYLCASSLDSLNQPQHFGDGTRLSIL.

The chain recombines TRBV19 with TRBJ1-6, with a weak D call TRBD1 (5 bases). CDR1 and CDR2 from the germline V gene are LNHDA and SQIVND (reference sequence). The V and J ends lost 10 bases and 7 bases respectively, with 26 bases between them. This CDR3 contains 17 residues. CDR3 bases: TGTGCCACGACGGACAAACAACGATATGGTGTGAATTCACCCCTCCACTTT. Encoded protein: CATTDKQRYGVNSPLHF.

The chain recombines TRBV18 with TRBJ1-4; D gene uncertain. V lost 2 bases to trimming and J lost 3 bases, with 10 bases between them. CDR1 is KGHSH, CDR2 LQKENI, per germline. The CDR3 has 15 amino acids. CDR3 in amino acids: CASSPSRLANEKLFF. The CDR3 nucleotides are TGTGCCAGCTCACCATCGCGATTGGCTAATGAAAAACTGTTTTTT.

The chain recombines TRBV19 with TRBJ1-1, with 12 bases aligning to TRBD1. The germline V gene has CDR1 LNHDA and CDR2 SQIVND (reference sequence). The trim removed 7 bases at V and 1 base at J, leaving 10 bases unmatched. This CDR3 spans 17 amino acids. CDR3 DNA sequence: TGTGCCAGTACCAAGTGGGACAGGGGGCTGGAGAACACTGAAGCTTTCTTT. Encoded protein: CASTKWDRGLENTEAFF.

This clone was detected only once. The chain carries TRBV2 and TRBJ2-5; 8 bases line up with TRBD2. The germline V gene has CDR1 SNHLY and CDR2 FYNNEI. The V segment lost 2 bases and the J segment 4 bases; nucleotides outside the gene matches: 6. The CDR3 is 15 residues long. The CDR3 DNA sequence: TGTGCCAGCAGTGAACTCGGGGGGGCGGGAGAGACCCAGTACTTC. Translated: CASSELGGAGETQYF. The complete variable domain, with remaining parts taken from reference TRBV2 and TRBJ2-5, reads EPEVTQTPSHQVTQMGQEVILRCVPISNHLYFYWYRQILGQKVEFLVSFYNNEISEKSEIFDDQFSVERPDGSNFTLKIRSTKLEDSAMYFCASSELGGAGETQYFGPGTRLLVL.

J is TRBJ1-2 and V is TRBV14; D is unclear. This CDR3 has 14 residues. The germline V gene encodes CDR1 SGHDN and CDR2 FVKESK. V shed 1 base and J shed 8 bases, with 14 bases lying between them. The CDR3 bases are TGTGCCAGCAGCCAAGCCGCCGGTTTTAAAGGCTACACCTTC. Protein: CASSQAAGFKGYTF. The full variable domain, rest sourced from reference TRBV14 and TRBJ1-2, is EAGVTQFPSHSVIEKGQTVTLRCDPISGHDNLYWYRRVMGKEIKFLLHFVKESKQDESGMPNNRFLAERTGGTYSTLKVQPAELEDSGVYFCASSQAAGFKGYTFGSGTRLTVV.

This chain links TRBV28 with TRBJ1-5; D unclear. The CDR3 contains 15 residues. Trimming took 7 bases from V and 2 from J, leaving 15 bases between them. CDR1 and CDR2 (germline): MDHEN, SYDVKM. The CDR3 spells CASTTEGAGNQPQHF. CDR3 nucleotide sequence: TGTGCCAGCACCACCGAGGGAGCGGGCAATCAGCCCCAGCATTTT.

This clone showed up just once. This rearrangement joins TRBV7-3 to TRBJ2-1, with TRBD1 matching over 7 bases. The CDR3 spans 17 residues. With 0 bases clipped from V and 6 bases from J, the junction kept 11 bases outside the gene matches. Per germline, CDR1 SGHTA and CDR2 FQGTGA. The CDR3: CASSLTFRGLGINEQFF. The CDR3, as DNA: TGTGCCAGCAGCTTAACGTTTAGGGGGCTAGGTATCAATGAGCAGTTCTTC.

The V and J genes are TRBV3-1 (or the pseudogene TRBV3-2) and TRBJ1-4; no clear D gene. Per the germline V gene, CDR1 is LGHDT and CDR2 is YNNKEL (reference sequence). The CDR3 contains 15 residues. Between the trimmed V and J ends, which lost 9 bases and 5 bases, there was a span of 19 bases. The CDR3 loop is CARRDTRRSNEKLFF. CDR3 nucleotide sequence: TGTGCCAGAAGAGACACCCGCCGCTCAAATGAAAAACTGTTTTTT.

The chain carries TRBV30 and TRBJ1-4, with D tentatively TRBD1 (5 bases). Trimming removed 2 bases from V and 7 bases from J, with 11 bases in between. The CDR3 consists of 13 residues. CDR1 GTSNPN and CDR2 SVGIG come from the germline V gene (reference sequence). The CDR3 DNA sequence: TGTGCCTGGAGTCTGAGACAGAGTGAAAAACTGTTTTTT. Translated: CAWSLRQSEKLFF. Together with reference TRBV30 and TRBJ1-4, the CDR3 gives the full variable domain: SQTIHQWPATLVQPVGSPLSLECTVEGTSNPNLYWYRQAAGRGLQLLFYSVGIGQISSEVPQNLSASRPQDRQFILSSKKLLLSDSGFYLCAWSLRQSEKLFFGSGTQLSVL.

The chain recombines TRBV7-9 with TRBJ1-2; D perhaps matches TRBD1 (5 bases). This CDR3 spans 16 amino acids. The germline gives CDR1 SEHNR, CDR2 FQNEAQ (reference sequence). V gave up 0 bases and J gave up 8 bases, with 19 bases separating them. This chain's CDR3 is CASSLARDLTSGGYTF. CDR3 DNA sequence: TGTGCCAGCAGCTTAGCGCGGGACCTCACTTCGGGGGGCTACACCTTC.

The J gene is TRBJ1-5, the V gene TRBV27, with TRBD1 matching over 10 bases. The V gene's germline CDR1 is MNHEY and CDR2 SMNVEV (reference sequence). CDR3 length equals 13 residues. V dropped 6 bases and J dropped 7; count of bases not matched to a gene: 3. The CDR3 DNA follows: TGTGCCAGCAGCGGGACAGGGGTACAGCCCCAGCATTTT. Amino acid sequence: CASSGTGVQPQHF.

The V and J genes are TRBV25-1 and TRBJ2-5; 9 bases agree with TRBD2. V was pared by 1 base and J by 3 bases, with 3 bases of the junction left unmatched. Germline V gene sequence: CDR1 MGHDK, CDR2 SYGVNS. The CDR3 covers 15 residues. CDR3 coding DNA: TGTGCCAGCAGTGAATTGGCTAGCGGGGAAGAGACCCAGTACTTC. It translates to CASSELASGEETQYF.

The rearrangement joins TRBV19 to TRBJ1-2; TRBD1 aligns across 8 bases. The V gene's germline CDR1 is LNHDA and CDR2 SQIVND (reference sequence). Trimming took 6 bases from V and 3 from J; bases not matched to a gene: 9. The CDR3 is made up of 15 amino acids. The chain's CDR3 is CASSPGTGMDYGYTF. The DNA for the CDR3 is TGTGCCAGTAGCCCGGGGACAGGTATGGACTATGGCTACACCTTC.

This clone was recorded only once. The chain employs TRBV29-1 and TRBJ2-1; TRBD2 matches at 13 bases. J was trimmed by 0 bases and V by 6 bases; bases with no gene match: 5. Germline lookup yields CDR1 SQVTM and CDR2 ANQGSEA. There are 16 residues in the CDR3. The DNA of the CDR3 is TGCAGCGTCGCGGGACTAGCGGGGAGCTCCTACAATGAGCAGTTCTTC. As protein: CSVAGLAGSSYNEQFF.

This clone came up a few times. Here the CDR3 reads CASSETPTGVNTEAFF. The CDR3 coding sequence is TGTGCCAGCAGCGAAACCCCGACAGGTGTGAACACTGAAGCTTTCTTT. The chain carries TRBV5-6 and TRBJ1-1, with D maybe TRBD1 (6 bases). CDR3 length equals 16 residues. The V gene lost 4 bases and the J gene lost 0 bases, with 16 bases spanning the gap. Germline CDR1 reads SGHDT; CDR2 reads YYEEEE.

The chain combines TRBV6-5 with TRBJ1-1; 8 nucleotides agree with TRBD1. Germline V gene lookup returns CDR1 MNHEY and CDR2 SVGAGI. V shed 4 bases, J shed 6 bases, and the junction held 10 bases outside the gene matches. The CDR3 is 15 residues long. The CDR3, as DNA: TGTGCCAGCAGTTGGACAGGGAGGGGTGGCGCTGAAGCTTTCTTT. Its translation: CASSWTGRGGAEAFF.

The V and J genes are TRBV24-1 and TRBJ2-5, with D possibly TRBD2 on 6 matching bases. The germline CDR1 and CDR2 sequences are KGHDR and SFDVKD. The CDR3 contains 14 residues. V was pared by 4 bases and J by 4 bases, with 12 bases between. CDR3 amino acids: CATSDTTRGETQYF. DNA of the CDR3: TGTGCCACCAGTGACACGACTAGGGGAGAGACCCAGTACTTC.

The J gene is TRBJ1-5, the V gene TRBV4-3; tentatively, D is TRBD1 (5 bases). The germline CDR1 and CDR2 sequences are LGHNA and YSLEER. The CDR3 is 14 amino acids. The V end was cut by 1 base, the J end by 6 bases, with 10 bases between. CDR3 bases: TGCGCCAGCAGCCAAGTGGCAGGGATTCAGCCCCAGCATTTT. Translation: CASSQVAGIQPQHF.

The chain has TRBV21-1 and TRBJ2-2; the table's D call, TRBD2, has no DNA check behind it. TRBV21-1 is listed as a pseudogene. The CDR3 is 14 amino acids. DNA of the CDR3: TGTGCCAGCAGGAGGGGGGGAAACACCGGGGAGCTGTTTTTT. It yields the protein CASRRGGNTGELFF.

CDR3 residues: CASTLWENQPQHF. CDR3 sequence (DNA): TGTGCCTCTACCTTATGGGAGAATCAGCCCCAGCATTTT. The chain employs TRBV7-2 and TRBJ1-5; no definite D call. The V and J ends lost 11 bases and 4 bases respectively, with 15 bases between them. Germline values: CDR1 SGHTA, CDR2 FQGNSA. This CDR3 is 13 amino acids long.